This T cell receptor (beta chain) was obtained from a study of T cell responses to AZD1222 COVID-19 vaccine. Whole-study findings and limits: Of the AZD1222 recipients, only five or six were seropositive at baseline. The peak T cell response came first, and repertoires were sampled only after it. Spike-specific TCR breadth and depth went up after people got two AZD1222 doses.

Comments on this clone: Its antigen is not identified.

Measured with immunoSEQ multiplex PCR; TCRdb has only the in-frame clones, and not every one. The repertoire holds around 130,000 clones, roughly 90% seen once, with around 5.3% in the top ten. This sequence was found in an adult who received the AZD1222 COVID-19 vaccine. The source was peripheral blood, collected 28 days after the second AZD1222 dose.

The CDR3: CASSPGLAGVADTQYF. The CDR3 nucleotides are TGTGCCAGCAGTCCTGGACTAGCGGGAGTCGCAGATACGCAGTATTTT. The rearrangement joins TRBV7-2 to TRBJ2-3; TRBD2 matches at 13 bases. Germline V gene data show CDR1 as SGHTA and CDR2 as FQGNSA. There are 16 residues in the CDR3. V was pared by 6 bases and J by 4 bases, with 7 bases of the junction left unmatched. The variable domain in full, with the rest retrieved from reference TRBV7-2 and TRBJ2-3, is GAGVSQSPSNKVTEKGKDVELRCDPISGHTALYWYRQSLGQGLEFLIYFQGNSAPDKSGLPSDRFSAERTGGSVSTLTIQRTQQEDSAVYLCASSPGLAGVADTQYFGPGTRLTVL.